The next 23 T cell receptor beta chains were all read from a single sample in a study of Graves' ophthalmopathy and Graves' hyperthyroidism. Amplification from RNA transcripts yielded the TCR beta CDR3 regions. HTBI-primed first-round RT-PCR preceded second-round multiplex PCR. TCRdb ran MiXCR on the multiplex PCR reads and lists one entry per CDR3 protein. This sample yields 500,000 to 600,000 distinct CDR3 sequences, of which under 45% are seen a single time; roughly 4% belongs to the top ten. The sample taken for sequencing was peripheral blood or thyroid tissue (not recorded which). The receptor source for this set is an adult man with Graves' hyperthyroidism.

The chain employs TRBV20-1 and TRBJ1-1, with D perhaps matching TRBD1 (6 bases). CDR1 is DFQATT and CDR2 is SNEGSKA in the germline V gene (reference sequence). V gave up 1 base and J gave up 12 bases, with 15 bases separating them. This CDR3 has 12 amino acids. CDR3 nucleotide sequence: TGCAGTGCTAGAGCAGGGGAGAGGGGCCCTTTCTTT. Its translation is CSARAGERGPFF.

This clonotype was counted at least ten times. The rearrangement links TRBV10-3 to TRBJ2-5; 13 positions match TRBD2. Losses at the gene ends were 2 bases for V and 3 bases for J; bases not matched to a gene: 3. CDR3 length: 16 amino acids. Germline loops: CDR1 ENHRY, CDR2 SYGVKD. The CDR3 protein is CAISEPGTSGKETQYF. The CDR3 bases are TGTGCCATCAGTGAGCCTGGGACTAGCGGGAAAGAGACCCAGTACTTC.

This clonotype was counted between two and nine times. The rearrangement links TRBV4-2 to TRBJ2-7; 10 bases agree with TRBD1. The length of the CDR3 is 16 residues. In germline, CDR1 is LGHNA, CDR2 YNFKEQ. V dropped 0 bases and J dropped 5; count of bases not matched to a gene: 7. CDR3 nucleotide sequence: TGTGCCAGCAGCCAAGATGCCGGGACAGGGGTAAACGAGCAGTACTTC. Its protein is CASSQDAGTGVNEQYF.

About this clonotype itself: Lacking the conserved final phenylalanine or tryptophan, this CDR3 likely reflects a read error. The DNA is omitted, as the CDR3 cannot be located on it reliably, and the CDR3 follows TCRdb's listing. This chain links TRBV13 with TRBJ2-6. The germline CDR1 and CDR2 sequences are PRHDT and FYEKMQ (reference sequence). The length of the CDR3 is 8 amino acids, counting both ends. The CDR3 spells CASSLGLV.

This clonotype has a handful of counts. This may arise from a read error, as a much more abundant clone is one base away. This chain joins TRBV12-3 or TRBV12-4 and TRBJ2-7; TRBD1 is a possible D gene (5 bases). The CDR3 covers 12 residues. The CDR3 is CVSSGWGHEQYF. The CDR3 nucleotides read TGTGTCAGCAGTGGATGGGGCCACGAGCAGTACTTC.

V gene TRBV29-1 combines with J gene TRBJ1-1; D remains ambiguous. V was cut by 1 base and J by 0 bases, with 9 bases left in between. The CDR3 has 14 residues. Germline V gene sequence: CDR1 SQVTM, CDR2 ANQGSEA. CDR3 nucleotide sequence: TGCAGCGTTGAAGGCTTTACAGTGAACACTGAAGCTTTCTTT. This translates into CSVEGFTVNTEAFF.

This clonotype came up a few times. CDR3 sequence (DNA): TGTGCCAGCAGCCCCAGGGCAGGGGCAGATACGCAGTATTTT. It encodes CASSPRAGADTQYF. V gene TRBV7-6 combines with J gene TRBJ2-3, with D possibly being TRBD1 (6 bases). The ends were cut back, 5 bases at V and 4 bases at J, with 13 bases in the middle. The V gene's germline CDR1 is SGHVS and CDR2 FNYEAQ. The CDR3 runs 14 residues. Variable domain in full (rest from reference TRBV7-6 and TRBJ2-3): GAGVSQSPRYKVTKRGQDVALRCDPISGHVSLYWYRQALGQGPEFLTYFNYEAQQDKSGLPNDRFSAERPEGSISTLTIQRTEQRDSAMYRCASSPRAGADTQYFGPGTRLTVL.

This clonotype was seen many times. The chain is built from TRBV10-3 and TRBJ2-7, with 8 bases aligning to TRBD1. CDR3 length: 13 amino acids. Germline CDR1 is ENHRY and CDR2 is SYGVKD. The V and J ends lost 6 bases and 0 bases, in that order; junction bases with no gene match: 1. Here the CDR3 DNA reads TGTGCCATCAGGGACAGGGTCTCCTACGAGCAGTACTTC. Amino acids: CAIRDRVSYEQYF.

This chain uses TRBV20-1 with TRBJ1-5; no definite D call. The CDR3 is made up of 12 amino acids. Trimming pared 0 bases from V and 7 bases from J, leaving 7 bases between. Germline values: CDR1 DFQATT, CDR2 SNEGSKA (reference sequence). CDR3 sequence: CSARDRVQPQHF. CDR3 bases: TGCAGTGCTAGAGATCGGGTACAGCCCCAGCATTTT.

This clonotype was detected a few times. The chain joins TRBV30 to TRBJ1-5, with TRBD1 as a possible D gene (5 bases). The CDR3 is 16 amino acids. The V end was cut by 1 base, the J end by 2 bases, with 15 bases between. Germline values: CDR1 GTSNPN, CDR2 SVGIG (reference sequence). In DNA, the CDR3 is TGTGCCTGGAGTGGGGCAGGGTGGGGTGGCAATCAGCCCCAGCATTTT. This sequence encodes CAWSGAGWGGNQPQHF.

With regard to this clonotype: Since a much larger clone is just one base distant, this may be a read error. The chain recombines TRBV6-5 with TRBJ1-2; 7 bases line up with TRBD1. The CDR3 loop spans 14 amino acids. Germline V gives CDR1 MNHEY, CDR2 SVGAGI. Trimming took 5 bases from V and 7 from J; bases not matched to a gene: 10. The CDR3 here is CASSIYDRASGYTF. Here the CDR3 DNA reads TGTGCCAGCAGTATATACGACAGGGCATCTGGCTACACCTTC.

J is TRBJ1-1 and V is TRBV2; D call uncertain. The CDR3 loop spans 17 amino acids. The germline V gene has CDR1 SNHLY and CDR2 FYNNEI. V dropped 3 bases and J dropped 3 bases, with 20 bases sitting between them. The CDR3 here is CASSEGGNHYGYTEAFF. CDR3 nucleotide sequence: TGTGCCAGCAGTGAGGGAGGGAACCACTATGGCTACACTGAAGCTTTCTTT. The entire variable domain, with the rest obtained from reference TRBV2 and TRBJ1-1, is as follows: EPEVTQTPSHQVTQMGQEVILRCVPISNHLYFYWYRQILGQKVEFLVSFYNNEISEKSEIFDDQFSVERPDGSNFTLKIRSTKLEDSAMYFCASSEGGNHYGYTEAFFGQGTRLTVV.

This clonotype was observed a handful of times. V gene TRBV25-1 combines with J gene TRBJ2-7; tentatively, D is TRBD2 (6 bases). Trimming took 8 bases from V and 1 from J, leaving 18 bases between them. This CDR3 is built from 15 residues. CDR1 is MGHDK, CDR2 SYGVNS, per germline. CDR3 region: CASGPRGGGSYEQYF. CDR3 nucleotide sequence: TGTGCCAGCGGCCCCCGGGGCGGAGGGTCCTACGAGCAGTACTTC.

The V gene is TRBV5-8, the J gene TRBJ2-2, with D perhaps TRBD1 (6 bases). CDR3 length: 17 amino acids. In germline, CDR1 is SGHTS, CDR2 YDEGEE. V was shortened by 2 bases and J by 3 bases, with 17 bases between the two germline ends. The CDR3 region is CASSFTSAGGYTGELFF. CDR3 bases: TGTGCCAGCAGCTTTACATCGGCTGGGGGCTACACCGGGGAGCTGTTTTTT.

This clonotype was seen many times. The V call is TRBV19, the J call TRBJ2-5; tentative D call: TRBD2 (6 bases). V lost 4 bases and J lost 5, with 17 bases in between. The germline V gene has CDR1 LNHDA and CDR2 SQIVND (reference sequence). CDR3 length: 15 residues. The CDR3 DNA sequence: TGTGCCAGTAGTACTTCCACCGGGACTTTTGAGACCCAGTACTTC. Translation: CASSTSTGTFETQYF.

The chain carries TRBV12-3 or TRBV12-4 and TRBJ1-5, with 7 bases fitting TRBD1. V lost 5 bases and J lost 9; bases outside the gene matches: 13. The CDR3 spans 15 residues. CDR3 protein: CASSKRTGMIGPQHF. The CDR3 coding sequence is TGTGCCAGCAGTAAGCGGACAGGTATGATAGGGCCCCAGCATTTT.

This clonotype appeared a few times. CDR3: CAWSGEGTEETQYF. CDR3 nucleotide sequence: TGTGCCTGGAGTGGGGAGGGTACTGAGGAGACCCAGTACTTC. The chain uses TRBV30 and TRBJ2-5; 7 nucleotides agree with TRBD2. V lost 1 base and J lost 5; bases outside the gene matches: 7. Germline loops: CDR1 GTSNPN, CDR2 SVGIG (reference sequence). This CDR3 spans 14 amino acids.

The genes are TRBV7-2 and TRBJ1-6, with D perhaps TRBD1 (5 bases). The V gene lost 8 bases and the J gene lost 8 bases, with 10 bases spanning the gap. Germline CDR1 SGHTA, CDR2 FQGNSA. The length of the CDR3 is 12 residues. CDR3 DNA: TGTGCCAGCGGGCAGGGTTATTCACCCCTCCACTTT. It translates to CASGQGYSPLHF.

The chain's CDR3 is CSVEDQGKDTEAFF. CDR3 nucleotides: TGCAGCGTTGAAGATCAGGGTAAGGACACTGAAGCTTTCTTT. The chain recombines TRBV29-1 with TRBJ1-1; possibly TRBD1 for D (5 bases). The CDR3 has 14 residues. The germline V and J ends were trimmed by 0 bases and 3 bases, with 11 bases remaining between them. From germline, CDR1 is SQVTM and CDR2 ANQGSEA.

Note on this clonotype: A much more abundant neighbour one base away suggests this may be a read error. The conserved phenylalanine or tryptophan normally closing the CDR3 is absent here, so this likely arose from a read error. V usage is TRBV14 and J usage is TRBJ1-4; D may be TRBD1 (5 bases). Germline CDR1 is SGHDN and CDR2 is FVKESK. The CDR3 consists of 15 residues. Trimming took 1 base from V and 8 from J, leaving 14 bases between them. The CDR3 bases are TGTGCCAGCAGCCAAGTAGTCGACAGCTTCGAAAAACTGTTTCTT. Translation gives CASSQVVDSFEKLFL.

The chain carries TRBV29-1 and TRBJ2-3, with 10 bases identical to TRBD2. The CDR3 is 14 residues long. J gave up 5 bases and V 6 bases, and 8 bases lay outside the gene matches. In germline, CDR1 is SQVTM, CDR2 ANQGSEA. For the CDR3, the DNA is TGCAGCGTAGAGAAGCGGGAGGGGGGAGATACGCAGTATTTT. Translated, it gives CSVEKREGGDTQYF.

This chain joins TRBV2 and TRBJ2-1; 9 bases fit TRBD1. The CDR3 covers 15 residues. V dropped 5 bases and J dropped 4; count of bases not matched to a gene: 6. From germline, CDR1 is SNHLY and CDR2 FYNNEI. The CDR3 DNA reads as TGTGCCAGCAGTCAAGTCGGGACAGGGTACAATGAGCAGTTCTTC. Its translation is CASSQVGTGYNEQFF.

The chain uses TRBV24-1 and TRBJ2-1; D might be TRBD1 (6 bases). The CDR3 has 15 amino acids. The V gene lost 4 bases and the J gene lost 3 bases, with 12 bases spanning the gap. CDR1 is KGHDR, CDR2 SFDVKD, per germline. CDR3 DNA sequence: TGTGCCACCAGTGACCAAGGACAGTTCTACAATGAGCAGTTCTTC. It translates to CATSDQGQFYNEQFF.